This passage covers 10 T cell receptor beta chains from one sample sequenced in a study of blood T cells in healthy people across ages. Sample-barcoded 5' priming and a J-beta primer mix drove a second PCR of roughly 7 to 11 cycles. MiXCR, run by TCRdb on the 5' RACE reads, gives a single entry per CDR3 protein. The table shows about 1.4 million distinct CDR3 sequences, with 59% occurring only once. The sequenced material came from blood. All receptors come from a man younger than 35 in good health.

The V gene is TRBV6-5, the J gene TRBJ2-2, with TRBD2 matching 12 bases. Germline CDR1 and CDR2: MNHEY and SVGAGI. The CDR3 loop spans 16 amino acids. Trimming took 7 bases from V and 0 from J; bases not matched to a gene: 3. The CDR3 loop reads CASNRLAGANTGELFF. CDR3 in DNA: TGTGCCAGCAACAGACTAGCGGGGGCGAACACCGGGGAGCTGTTTTTT.

This clonotype was detected only a few times. V gene TRBV24-1 combines with J gene TRBJ2-1; perhaps TRBD1 as D (5 bases). CDR1 and CDR2 from the germline V gene are KGHDR and SFDVKD. V lost 4 bases to trimming and J lost 4 bases, with 16 bases between them. The length of the CDR3 is 16 residues. In DNA, the CDR3 is TGTGCCACCAGTGACCGGTTCGGTAAGGGGTACAATGAGCAGTTCTTC. This encodes CATSDRFGKGYNEQFF.

The CDR3 DNA reads as TGCAGCGTTGTCGCGACAGCCGAAACCTACGAGCAGTACTTC. Encoded protein: CSVVATAETYEQYF. This chain uses TRBV29-1 with TRBJ2-7; possibly TRBD1 for D (5 bases). Trimming pared 4 bases from V and 2 bases from J, leaving 15 bases between. This CDR3 comprises 14 residues. Germline V gene lookup returns CDR1 SQVTM and CDR2 ANQGSEA.

This clonotype occurred once. The rearrangement links TRBV12-3 or TRBV12-4 to TRBJ2-3; weak D call: TRBD1 (6 bases). V lost 3 bases and J lost 6, with 22 bases in between. The CDR3 is 17 amino acids. The CDR3 coding sequence is TGTGCCAGCAGTTTCGGACAGAAGCACAGATGGTCGGATACGCAGTATTTT. It yields the protein CASSFGQKHRWSDTQYF.

The rearrangement uses TRBV10-1 and TRBJ2-4; D remains ambiguous. Gene TRBJ2-7 matches the end of the DNA better, so the J call may be wrong. The CDR3 sequence is 13 residues long. Germline V gene sequence: CDR1 WNHNN, CDR2 SYGVQD (reference sequence). CDR3 DNA: TGCGCCAGCAGTGATGGAAGTATCAACGAGCAGTACTTC. Amino acid sequence: CASSDGSINEQYF.

This sequence joins TRBV20-1 and TRBJ2-2; TRBD1 matches at 9 bases. Germline CDR1 DFQATT, CDR2 SNEGSKA (reference sequence). This CDR3 region has 13 residues. Germline trimming cut 5 bases from V and 5 bases from J; bases unmatched to any gene: 3. The CDR3 nucleotides are TGCAGTGCTGGGGACAGGGATACCGGGGAGCTGTTTTTT. Protein product: CSAGDRDTGELFF.

The V gene is TRBV4-1, the J gene TRBJ1-2, with TRBD1 as a possible D gene (6 bases). This CDR3 is built from 15 residues. V was cut by 0 bases and J by 8 bases, with 16 bases left in between. Per germline, CDR1 MGHRA and CDR2 YSYEKL. CDR3 nucleotides: TGCGCCAGCAGCCAAGATGGGGAAGGCAGGGGAGGCTACACCTTC. It specifies CASSQDGEGRGGYTF.

The chain has TRBV6-5 and TRBJ1-2, with D perhaps TRBD1 (6 bases). This CDR3 is 14 amino acids long. Germline V CDR1 and CDR2: MNHEY, SVGAGI. Trimming cost V 6 bases and J 1 base, with 12 bases left between them. The CDR3 nucleotides read TGTGCCAGCAGCCGGGACACATTTAACTATGGCTACACCTTC. It is translated as CASSRDTFNYGYTF.

The rearrangement links TRBV20-1 to TRBJ2-1; 8 bases align to TRBD2. In germline, CDR1 is DFQATT, CDR2 SNEGSKA (reference sequence). The junction had 18 bases not matched to a gene; V was cut back by 7 bases and J by 10 bases. This CDR3 has 15 amino acids. The CDR3 protein is CSVHLREGLTREQFF. DNA of the CDR3: TGCAGTGTTCACCTCCGGGAGGGGCTCACCAGAGAGCAGTTCTTC.

The J gene is TRBJ2-4, the V gene TRBV28; D could derive from TRBD1 or TRBD2 (5 bases each). Germline CDR1 is MDHEN and CDR2 is SYDVKM. V lost 6 bases and J 7 bases, leaving 19 bases between the germline ends. CDR3 length: 15 amino acids. The CDR3: CASRTTGTGSNIQYF. CDR3 sequence (DNA): TGTGCCAGCAGGACCACCGGGACGGGAAGTAACATTCAGTACTTC. The whole variable domain, filled in from reference TRBV28 and TRBJ2-4, reads DVKVTQSSRYLVKRTGEKVFLECVQDMDHENMFWYRQDPGLGLRLIYFSYDVKMKEKGDIPEGYSVSREKKERFSLILESASTNQTSMYLCASRTTGTGSNIQYFGAGTRLSVL.